Presented here are 6 T cell receptor beta chains from one specimen sequenced in a study of CD8+ T cells in alopecia areata. Sequencing relied on a cDNA template that was reverse transcribed from extracted RNA. Generated by immunoSEQ multiplex PCR, the TCRdb table keeps only in-frame clones and is missing some. The sample records around 140,000 clones, roughly 52% being singletons. Treatment of the sample: oral pan-JAK inhibitor, 5-10 mg twice daily. The material was CD8+ T cells sorted from blood, obtained at week 4, from a patient treated with tofacitinib. The source is a human donor with alopecia areata.

This clone appeared a few times. The chain links TRBV15 to TRBJ1-4; 8 bases line up with TRBD1. The CDR3 runs to 13 residues. CDR1 is LNHNV and CDR2 is YYDKDF in the germline V gene (reference sequence). With 3 bases clipped from V and 12 bases from J, the junction kept 6 bases outside the gene matches. CDR3 sequence reads: CATSRTGAGELFF. The CDR3 DNA sequence: TGTGCCACCAGCAGGACAGGGGCAGGGGAACTGTTTTTT.

V is TRBV29-1 and J is TRBJ2-3; D is possibly TRBD2 (6 bases). The V and J ends lost 4 bases and 2 bases respectively, with 13 bases between them. This CDR3 has 14 amino acids. CDR1 is SQVTM, CDR2 ANQGSEA, per germline. The CDR3 spells CSVVADYTTDTQYF. The CDR3 nucleotides read TGCAGCGTTGTTGCGGACTACACCACAGATACGCAGTATTTT.

The chain links TRBV5-6 to TRBJ2-2, with a weak D call TRBD1 (6 bases). Trimming stripped 4 bases from V and 0 bases from J, with 16 bases between. This CDR3 region has 17 residues. Germline values: CDR1 SGHDT, CDR2 YYEEEE. This CDR3 reads CASSPDSWVANTGELFF. In DNA form, the CDR3 reads TGTGCCAGCAGCCCGGACAGTTGGGTCGCGAACACCGGGGAGCTGTTTTTT.

This chain connects TRBV5-1 to TRBJ1-1; no clear D. Between the trimmed V and J ends, which lost 0 bases and 2 bases, there was a span of 5 bases. This CDR3 comprises 13 residues. From germline, CDR1 is SGHRS and CDR2 YFSETQ. CDR3 residues: CASSLGGNTEAFF. The CDR3 nucleotides are TGCGCCAGCAGCTTGGGGGGAAACACTGAAGCTTTCTTT.

V usage is TRBV6-5 and J usage is TRBJ1-2, with 7 bases matching TRBD1. V was clipped by 2 bases and J by 8 bases; unmatched bases: 8. This CDR3 has 14 residues. CDR1 is MNHEY and CDR2 is SVGAGI in the germline V gene. The CDR3 is CASSYEPRTGGYTF. CDR3 sequence (DNA): TGTGCCAGCAGTTACGAGCCCCGGACAGGCGGCTACACCTTC.

The chain is built from TRBV5-6 and TRBJ1-2; possibly TRBD1 for D (6 bases). With 6 bases removed from V and 3 bases from J, the gap between germline ends came to 15 bases. Germline lookup yields CDR1 SGHDT and CDR2 YYEEEE. The length of the CDR3 is 14 residues. CDR3 coding DNA: TGTGCCAGCATAAACCGGGACAATCACTATGGCTACACCTTC. Its translation is CASINRDNHYGYTF. Full variable domain (rest looked up from reference TRBV5-6 and TRBJ1-2): DAGVTQSPTHLIKTRGQQVTLRCSPKSGHDTVSWYQQALGQGPQFIFQYYEEEERQRGNFPDRFSGHQFPNYSSELNVNALLLGDSALYLCASINRDNHYGYTFGSGTRLTVV.